The subject of this entry is one T cell receptor beta chain. The germline CDR1 and CDR2 sequences are MNHEY and SVGAGI. V was clipped by 3 bases and J by 1 base; unmatched bases: 5. This CDR3 spans 16 amino acids. Per the original data handling: Estimation of nucleated cell counts was performed using reference gene primer amplification. Only in-frame clones appear in the TCRdb table, and some are missing; sequencing was by immunoSEQ multiplex PCR. That table gives V, J and clone size, and the DNA gave D and trimming. The data contain around 18,000 clones, roughly 80% of them seen just once; the ten biggest clones take up about 10%. These data are taken from a study of blood T cell repertoires in COVID-19. About the research overall: From T cells, B-cell-depleted T cells, or PBMCs came the material, which was cDNA or gDNA.

The chain joins TRBV6-5 to TRBJ1-2; 10 positions agree with TRBD1. This sequence was found in a man older than 75 with acute or convalescent COVID-19. The sequenced sample consisted of peripheral blood. CDR3 amino acids: CASSYIRTGGNYGYTF. Here the CDR3 DNA reads TGTGCCAGCAGTTATATACGGACAGGGGGTAACTATGGCTACACCTTC.